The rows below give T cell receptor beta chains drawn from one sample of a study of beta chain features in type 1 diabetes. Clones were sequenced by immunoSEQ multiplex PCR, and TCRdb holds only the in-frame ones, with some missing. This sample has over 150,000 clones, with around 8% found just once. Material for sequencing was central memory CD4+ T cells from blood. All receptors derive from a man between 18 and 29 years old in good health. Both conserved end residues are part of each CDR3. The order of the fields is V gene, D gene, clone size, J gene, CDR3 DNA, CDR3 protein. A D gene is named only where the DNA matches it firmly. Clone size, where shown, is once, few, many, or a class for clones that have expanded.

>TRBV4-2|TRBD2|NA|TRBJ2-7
TGTGCCAGCAGCCAAGAAACTAGCGGGGGGGCCCTCATCTACGAGCAGTACTTC
CASSQETSGGALIYEQYF
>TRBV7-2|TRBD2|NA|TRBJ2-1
TGTGCCAGCAGGGCCGGGACTAGCGTCGGCGCCTACAATGAGCAGTTCTTC
CASRAGTSVGAYNEQFF
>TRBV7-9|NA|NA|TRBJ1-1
TGTGCCAGCAGCTTACAGGGGAAAGCTTTCTTT
CASSLQGKAFF
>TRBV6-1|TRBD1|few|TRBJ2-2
TGTGCCAGCAGTTCCCGCCACAGGGGCGCCGGGGAGCTGTTTTTT
CASSSRHRGAGELFF
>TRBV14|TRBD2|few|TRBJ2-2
TGTGCCAGCAGCCCCGTAGCGGGCGCGAACACCGGGGAGCTGTTTTTT
CASSPVAGANTGELFF
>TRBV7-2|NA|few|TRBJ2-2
TGTGCCAGCAGTTACAGTACCGGGGGAGGCACCGGGGAGCTGTTTTTT
CASSYSTGGGTGELFF
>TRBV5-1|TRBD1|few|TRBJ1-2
TGCGCCAGCAGCTTGGAACCCCGGGACAGGGGATTCTATGGCTACACCTTC
CASSLEPRDRGFYGYTF
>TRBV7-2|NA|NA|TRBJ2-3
TGTGCCAGCAGCTTATACGCGTCAGGCGCCAGCACAGATACGCAGTATTTT
CASSLYASGASTDTQYF
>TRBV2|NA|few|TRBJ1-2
TGTGCCAGCATTAGGCAGGGGATAATCTATGGCTACACCTTC
CASIRQGIIYGYTF
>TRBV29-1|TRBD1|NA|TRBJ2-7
TGCAGCGTTGAGTTTGGACAGGGTAACGAGCAGTACTTC
CSVEFGQGNEQYF
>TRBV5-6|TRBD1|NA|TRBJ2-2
TGTGCCAGCAGCGCCTTGACAGGGGGCGGGCTGTTTTTT
CASSALTGGGLFF
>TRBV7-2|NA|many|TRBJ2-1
TGTGCCAGCAGCTTAGTAGGGGAAGTCAGCGTAAATGAGCAGTTCTTC
CASSLVGEVSVNEQFF
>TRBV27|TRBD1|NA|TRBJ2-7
TGTGCCAGCAGTCCCCGGGGACAGGGGGCATCCTACGAGCAGTACTTC
CASSPRGQGASYEQYF
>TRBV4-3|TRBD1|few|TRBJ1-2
TGCGCCAGCAGCCAAGATGGGGGACAGAACTATGGCTACACCTTC
CASSQDGGQNYGYTF
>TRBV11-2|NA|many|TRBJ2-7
TGTGCCAGCAGCTTAGATGCAGGGGGAGGCGAGCAGTACTTC
CASSLDAGGGEQYF
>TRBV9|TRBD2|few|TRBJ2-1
TGTGCCAGCAGCGTAGCTTTTAGCGGGATAGACAATGAGCAGTTCTTC
CASSVAFSGIDNEQFF
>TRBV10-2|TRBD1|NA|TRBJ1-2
TGCGCCAGCACCCAGGACAGGGGAGGTTTGGGCCCCCACTATGGCTACACCTTC
CASTQDRGGLGPHYGYTF
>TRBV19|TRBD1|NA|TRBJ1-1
TGTGCCAGTAGTTTTACCGGGACAGCGGGTCGAGAACAAGCTTTCTTT
CASSFTGTAGREQAFF
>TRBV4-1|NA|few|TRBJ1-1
TGCGCCAGCAGCCACGTGCTCCGGAGGGGCACTGAAGCTTTCTTT
CASSHVLRRGTEAFF
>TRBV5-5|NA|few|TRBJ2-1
TGTGCCAGCAGCTTAGAAGGTACAGGCGCCTACAATGAGCAGTTCTTC
CASSLEGTGAYNEQFF
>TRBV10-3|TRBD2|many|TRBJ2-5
TGTGCCATCAGTGTTAGCGGGACAACAGTGACGCCAGAAGAGACCCAGTACTTC
CAISVSGTTVTPEETQYF
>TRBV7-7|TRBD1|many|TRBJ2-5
TGTGCCAGCAGCACCGCCGGGACAGGGGGCTCGGAGACCCAGTACTTC
CASSTAGTGGSETQYF
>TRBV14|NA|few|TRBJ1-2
TGTGCCAGCAGCCAAGTCCAGGGTTCTAACTATGGCTACACCTTC
CASSQVQGSNYGYTF
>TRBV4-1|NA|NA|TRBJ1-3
TGCGCCAGCAGCCAAGATCGGCCGGAGACTGGAAACACCATATATTTT
CASSQDRPETGNTIYF
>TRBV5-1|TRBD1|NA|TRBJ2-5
TGCGCCAGCAGCTTACTACAGGGGACCCACGGGGAGACCCAGTACTTC
CASSLLQGTHGETQYF
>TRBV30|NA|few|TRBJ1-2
TGTGCCTGGGGGGTAAAAGGGGTTGGTGGCTACACCTTC
CAWGVKGVGGYTF
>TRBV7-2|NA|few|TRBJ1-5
TGTGCCAGCAGCTTATGGGGGGGAAGCAATCAGCCCCAGCATTTT
CASSLWGGSNQPQHF
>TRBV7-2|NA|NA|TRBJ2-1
TGTGCCAGCAGCTTAGGGGTCTCCAGGCACTCCTCCTACAATGAGCAGTTCTTC
CASSLGVSRHSSYNEQFF
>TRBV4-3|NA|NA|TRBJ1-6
TGCGCCAGCAGCCAATATCTGGTTGAGGGTAATTCACCCCTCCACTTT
CASSQYLVEGNSPLHF
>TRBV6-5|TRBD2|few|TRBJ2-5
TGTGCCAGCAGTTTGGGTAGCGGGACTCACCAAGAGACCCAGTACTTC
CASSLGSGTHQETQYF
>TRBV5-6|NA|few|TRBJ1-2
TGTGCCAGCAGCTTGGAGGTCAGGGGTAAAGGCTACACCTTC
CASSLEVRGKGYTF
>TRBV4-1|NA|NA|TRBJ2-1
TGCGCCAGCAACCGACCGGGGGTCTCCTACAATGAGCAGTTCTTC
CASNRPGVSYNEQFF
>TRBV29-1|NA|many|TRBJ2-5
TGCAGCGTTGTGGGGGGCCAAGAGACCCAGTACTTC
CSVVGGQETQYF